These 26 T cell receptor beta chains were sequenced from one sample in a study of T cells in Graves' hyperthyroidism and ophthalmopathy. RNA transcripts provided the source from which TCR beta CDR3 regions were amplified. Initially, a first-round RT-PCR of the TCR CDR3 employed the HTBI primer set. One entry per CDR3 protein, called by TCRdb with MiXCR from the multiplex PCR reads. Among about 250,000 distinct CDR3 sequences listed, 22% were seen once. Sequencing was performed on blood. The receptors originated from a man under 40 with Graves' ophthalmopathy.

Only a few counts were recorded for this clonotype. The gene calls are TRBV7-9 and TRBJ2-5; 11 positions agree with TRBD2. V lost 5 bases and J lost 2; bases outside the gene matches: 13. This CDR3 has 18 amino acids. CDR1 is SEHNR, CDR2 FQNEAQ, per germline (reference sequence). The CDR3 nucleotides are TGTGCCAGCAGCCAACAACTAGCGGGAGTATTCGTACAAGAGACCCAGTACTTC. It yields the protein CASSQQLAGVFVQETQYF.

This clonotype was counted many times. The genes are TRBV3-1 and TRBJ2-7; TRBD1 might be the D (6 bases). Deletions cut 1 base from V and 2 bases from J, with 18 bases between. From germline, CDR1 is LGHDT and CDR2 YNNKEL (reference sequence). The CDR3 consists of 17 residues. The CDR3 sequence is CASSQVIGRDTPYEQYF. DNA of the CDR3: TGTGCCAGCAGCCAAGTAATTGGCCGGGACACCCCCTACGAGCAGTACTTC.

The V call is TRBV28, the J call TRBJ1-4; D is perhaps TRBD1 (5 bases). In germline, CDR1 is MDHEN, CDR2 SYDVKM. The V and J ends lost 5 bases and 8 bases respectively, with 18 bases between them. The CDR3 is 15 amino acids. CDR3 loop: CASSRISGGEEKLFF. CDR3 coding DNA: TGTGCCAGCAGTCGTATTTCTGGGGGTGAAGAAAAACTGTTTTTT. Looking up the rest from reference TRBV28 and TRBJ1-4 gives the full variable domain: DVKVTQSSRYLVKRTGEKVFLECVQDMDHENMFWYRQDPGLGLRLIYFSYDVKMKEKGDIPEGYSVSREKKERFSLILESASTNQTSMYLCASSRISGGEEKLFFGSGTQLSVL.

Remarks on this clonotype: Its ends do not fully match the called genes, so a read error is possible. The rearrangement links TRBV18 to TRBJ2-2; perhaps TRBD2 as D (5 bases). Germline-derived CDR1 and CDR2 are KGHSH and LQKENI. The CDR3 is made up of 15 amino acids. The CDR3 DNA reads TGTGCCAGCTCAGCGGACGCCACGAACACCGGGGAGCTGCTTTTT. This gives the protein CASSADATNTGELLF.

Details on this clonotype: A read error is possible here, since a much larger clone lies one base away. CDR3 protein: CAGSLGGRGRMNTEAFF. The DNA for the CDR3 is TGCGCCGGCAGCTTGGGGGGGCGGGGTAGGATGAACACTGAAGCTTTCTTT. The chain carries TRBV5-1 and TRBJ1-1; D perhaps matches TRBD1 (6 bases). Germline lookup yields CDR1 SGHRS and CDR2 YFSETQ. CDR3 length equals 17 residues.

This clonotype occurred a few times. The rearrangement links TRBV12-3 or TRBV12-4 to TRBJ2-7; TRBD2 matches 12 bases. Trimming removed 7 bases from V and 4 bases from J; junction bases left unmatched: 8. The CDR3 loop spans 15 amino acids. The CDR3: CASTDLAGGLYEQYF. CDR3 DNA sequence: TGTGCCAGCACCGATCTAGCGGGAGGGCTTTACGAGCAGTACTTC.

This clonotype occurred a few times. The genes are TRBV20-1 and TRBJ1-2; D gene uncertain. Looked up from germline, CDR1 is DFQATT and CDR2 is SNEGSKA (reference sequence). The CDR3 runs to 15 residues. V lost 1 base to trimming and J lost 4 bases, with 16 bases between them. The CDR3 DNA reads as TGCAGTGCTAGAGCCCCAGCCCCAGTCTTCTATGGCTACACCTTC. Protein: CSARAPAPVFYGYTF.

This clonotype was observed many times. The CDR3 coding sequence is TGTGCCAGCAGCCGACAGGGGGGAGGGGAGACCCAGTACTTC. The encoded protein is CASSRQGGGETQYF. This rearrangement joins TRBV7-8 to TRBJ2-5, with 9 bases fitting TRBD1. Germline CDR1 reads SGHVS; CDR2 reads FQNEAQ. The CDR3 consists of 14 residues. V shed 5 bases, J shed 5 bases, and the junction held 6 bases outside the gene matches.

This clonotype was detected many times. V usage is TRBV7-9 and J usage is TRBJ2-1, with unresolved D. Germline lookup yields CDR1 SEHNR and CDR2 FQNEAQ (reference sequence). V was clipped by 0 bases and J by 4 bases, with 4 bases between them. This CDR3 has 13 amino acids. Here the CDR3 DNA reads TGTGCCAGCAGCTTAGCGCAGTACAATGAGCAGTTCTTC. Translated: CASSLAQYNEQFF.

In its sample, this clonotype was seen a few times. A clone one base away is much larger, so this may be a read error. V is TRBV5-1 and J is TRBJ1-1; D call uncertain. CDR1 and CDR2 from the germline V gene are SGHRS and YFSETQ. Between the trimmed V and J ends, which lost 4 bases and 1 base, there was a span of 11 bases. The CDR3 sequence is 14 residues long. The CDR3 nucleotides are TGCGCCAGCAGCATGGACGGTTCGAACACTGAAGCTTTCTTT. Encoded protein: CASSMDGSNTEAFF.

This rearrangement joins TRBV7-2 to TRBJ2-3; 7 bases are a match to TRBD1. The V segment lost 4 bases and the J segment 4 bases; nucleotides outside the gene matches: 8. The length of the CDR3 is 15 residues. Germline values: CDR1 SGHTA, CDR2 FQGNSA. Here the CDR3 reads CASSSGTVGSDTQYF. CDR3 nucleotide sequence: TGTGCCAGCAGCTCTGGGACAGTGGGATCAGATACGCAGTATTTT. The full variable domain, its missing parts supplied by reference TRBV7-2 and TRBJ2-3, is GAGVSQSPSNKVTEKGKDVELRCDPISGHTALYWYRQSLGQGLEFLIYFQGNSAPDKSGLPSDRFSAERTGGSVSTLTIQRTQQEDSAVYLCASSSGTVGSDTQYFGPGTRLTVL.

The gene calls are TRBV5-1 and TRBJ2-4, with D possibly matching TRBD2 (6 bases). The CDR3 has 16 amino acids. V lost 4 bases and J 4 bases, leaving 18 bases between the germline ends. Germline V CDR1 and CDR2: SGHRS, YFSETQ. DNA of the CDR3: TGCGCCAGCAGCGGTGGAGTAGCGGAGTTTAAAAACATTCAGTACTTC. Its protein is CASSGGVAEFKNIQYF.

This clonotype was counted at least ten times. V gene TRBV20-1 combines with J gene TRBJ2-7; D could derive from TRBD1 or TRBD2 (5 bases each). Germline V CDR1 and CDR2: DFQATT, SNEGSKA (reference sequence). This CDR3 has 13 amino acids. The germline V and J ends were trimmed by 3 bases and 2 bases, with 11 bases remaining between them. The chain's CDR3 is CSASGGHTYEQYF. As DNA, the CDR3 is TGCAGTGCTAGTGGAGGACACACCTACGAGCAGTACTTC.

The CDR3 loop is CASSLTPEGAEAFF. The CDR3 DNA is TGTGCCAGCAGCCTGACCCCCGAGGGTGCTGAAGCTTTCTTT. The chain has TRBV6-1 and TRBJ1-1; the D is unclear. Germline CDR1 is MNHNS and CDR2 is SASEGT. V lost 6 bases, J lost 6 bases, and 17 bases lay in between. This CDR3 is built from 14 residues.

This clonotype was counted at least ten times. The chain couples TRBV2 to TRBJ1-1; D is unclear. The CDR3 covers 15 residues. Deletions cut 4 bases from V and 0 bases from J, with 12 bases between. Looked up from germline, CDR1 is SNHLY and CDR2 is FYNNEI. CDR3 nucleotides: TGTGCCAGCAGTGCCTATTCGCCTATGAACACTGAAGCTTTCTTT. Translating gives CASSAYSPMNTEAFF.

This chain uses TRBV7-9 with TRBJ1-1; D possibly corresponds to TRBD1 (5 bases). Germline assignment: CDR1 SEHNR and CDR2 FQNEAQ (reference sequence). Trimming shortened V by 3 bases and J by 5 bases, and 13 bases separated the two germline ends. The CDR3 length is 14 residues. As DNA, the CDR3 is TGTGCCAGCAGCTTGGAGGGGAAAGGGACTGAAGCTTTCTTT. It translates to CASSLEGKGTEAFF.

This clonotype was seen ten or more times. CDR3 residues: CASKRGSYNEQFF. CDR3 sequence (DNA): TGTGCCAGCAAGCGAGGTAGCTACAATGAGCAGTTCTTC. The chain recombines TRBV2 with TRBJ2-1; D call uncertain. The CDR3 length is 13 residues. Germline-derived CDR1 and CDR2 are SNHLY and FYNNEI. V was clipped by 7 bases and J by 3 bases, with 10 bases between them.

This clonotype has more than one count but fewer than ten. V is TRBV20-1 and J is TRBJ2-1; TRBD2 agrees at 9 bases. The V and J ends lost 5 bases and 1 base, in that order; junction bases with no gene match: 6. The CDR3 totals 15 residues. The germline gives CDR1 DFQATT, CDR2 SNEGSKA (reference sequence). CDR3 region: CSAALSGRSYNEQFF. The CDR3, as DNA: TGCAGTGCTGCTCTAAGCGGGAGGTCCTACAATGAGCAGTTCTTC.

This clonotype was picked up many times. The rearrangement joins TRBV7-3 to TRBJ2-1; the D gene is possibly TRBD1 (5 bases). Trimming removed 5 bases at V and 5 bases at J, with 10 bases between. The CDR3 sequence is 13 residues long. Germline V lookup: CDR1 SGHTA, CDR2 FQGTGA. CDR3 in amino acids: CASSQGRDNEQFF. For the CDR3, the DNA is TGTGCCAGCAGCCAAGGCAGGGACAATGAGCAGTTCTTC.

The chain is built from TRBV29-1 and TRBJ1-2; D gene uncertain. Between the trimmed V and J ends, which lost 0 bases and 3 bases, there was a span of 8 bases. Germline V CDR1 and CDR2: SQVTM, ANQGSEA. The CDR3 runs 13 residues. The CDR3 region is CSVEEVEYYGYTF. As DNA, the CDR3 is TGCAGCGTTGAAGAGGTGGAGTACTATGGCTACACCTTC.

The sample holds many counts of this clonotype. The chain carries TRBV2 and TRBJ2-1; the match to TRBD2 covers 13 bases. Germline CDR1 SNHLY, CDR2 FYNNEI. This CDR3 comprises 15 residues. V shed 6 bases, J shed 7 bases, and the junction held 6 bases outside the gene matches. This CDR3 reads CASRRTSGRVNEQFF. DNA of the CDR3: TGTGCCAGCAGAAGGACTAGCGGGAGAGTTAATGAGCAGTTCTTC. Together with reference TRBV2 and TRBJ2-1, the CDR3 gives the full variable domain: EPEVTQTPSHQVTQMGQEVILRCVPISNHLYFYWYRQILGQKVEFLVSFYNNEISEKSEIFDDQFSVERPDGSNFTLKIRSTKLEDSAMYFCASRRTSGRVNEQFFGPGTRLTVL.

The table lists this clonotype with many counts. This chain connects TRBV11-3 to TRBJ2-1, with 10 bases that match TRBD2. The V gene end was trimmed by 7 bases and the J gene end by 6 bases; junction bases not matched to a gene: 15. The CDR3 is 17 amino acids. Germline CDR1 reads SGHNT; CDR2 reads YENEEA. CDR3 in DNA: TGTGCCAGCACCTCTTGGACAGCGGGAGGGCGCTCCAATGAGCAGTTCTTC. Its protein is CASTSWTAGGRSNEQFF.

This clonotype was recorded many times. The rearrangement uses TRBV28 and TRBJ2-7, with 10 bases lining up with TRBD2. This CDR3 has 16 residues. V shed 1 base, J shed 0 bases, and the junction held 3 bases outside the gene matches. From germline, CDR1 is MDHEN and CDR2 SYDVKM. In nucleotides, the CDR3 is TGTGCCAGCAGTTTATTCCTAGCGGGAGACTCCTACGAGCAGTACTTC. Its protein is CASSLFLAGDSYEQYF.

A remark on this clonotype: The junction and the germline gene differ at one end; a read error may be behind it. Here the CDR3 DNA reads TGTGCTAGCAGCACACTAGGGGTCGGGGAGCTGTTTTTT. The encoded protein is CASSTLGVGELFF. The chain uses TRBV7-7 and TRBJ2-2; either TRBD1 or TRBD2 may supply D (5 bases each). The CDR3 totals 13 residues. Germline values: CDR1 SSHAT, CDR2 FNYEAQ (reference sequence).

The chain recombines TRBV19 with TRBJ1-2, with 7 bases fitting TRBD1. Looked up from germline, CDR1 is LNHDA and CDR2 is SQIVND (reference sequence). The CDR3 consists of 15 residues. After removal of 9 bases from V and 5 bases from J, the junction contained 15 bases not matched to a gene. The CDR3 loop is CASNPGTAGAYGYTF. The CDR3 region has the DNA TGTGCCAGCAATCCCGGGACAGCCGGCGCATATGGCTACACCTTC.

This sequence joins TRBV3-1 and TRBJ2-5; 7 positions match TRBD2. This CDR3 comprises 15 residues. V was pared by 2 bases and J by 5 bases, with 8 bases of the junction left unmatched. CDR1 and CDR2 (germline): LGHDT, YNNKEL (reference sequence). This chain's CDR3 is CASSQRAGATETQYF. The CDR3 region has the DNA TGTGCCAGCAGCCAAAGGGCGGGAGCGACGGAGACCCAGTACTTC.